This TCR beta chain was obtained from a study of T cells after yellow fever vaccination. Points from the study as a whole: A limited proportion of clonotypes was detected within both the CD4 and CD8 compartments. Any FACS-sorted repertoire could hold abundant clonotypes that contaminate it from the bulk population.

V shed 2 bases and J shed 0 bases, with 9 bases lying between them. The germline gives CDR1 SGHRS, CDR2 YFSETQ. The CDR3 spans 15 residues. Notes on this clonotype: Antigen specificity is unknown.

MiXCR was run by TCRdb on the 5' RACE reads, yielding one entry per CDR3 protein. Among 400,000 to 650,000 distinct CDR3 sequences listed, around a fifth were seen once. The sequence was obtained from a man aged 18-30 years who received the YFV17D yellow fever vaccine. This chain links TRBV5-1 with TRBJ1-3, with D unresolved. The sequenced sample was PBMCs, obtained around 3 weeks after the first yellow fever vaccination. CDR3 DNA: TGCGCCAGCAGCTTCGGCGCCGTCTCTGGAAACACCATATATTTT. Translating gives CASSFGAVSGNTIYF. The complete variable domain, with remaining parts taken from reference TRBV5-1 and TRBJ1-3, reads KAGVTQTPRYLIKTRGQQVTLSCSPISGHRSVSWYQQTPGQGLQFLFEYFSETQRNKGNFPGRFSGRQFSNSRSEMNVSTLELGDSALYLCASSFGAVSGNTIYFGEGSWLTVV.